The 18 T cell receptor beta chains reported below all come from one sample, sequenced in a study of T cell changes during pregnancy in multiple sclerosis. The table came from immunoSEQ multiplex PCR; TCRdb's copy has only in-frame clones and leaves some out. The sample records under 60,000 clones, 80% to 95% being singletons. This material consisted of CD4+ T cells from peripheral blood mononuclear cells, taken in the third trimester of pregnancy. The receptors were gathered from a female donor with multiple sclerosis, enrolled in a pregnancy study.

The V and J genes are TRBV6-1 and TRBJ2-7; 8 nucleotides line up with TRBD1. Germline V gene lookup returns CDR1 MNHNS and CDR2 SASEGT. The CDR3 loop spans 15 amino acids. The trim removed 1 base at V and 4 bases at J, leaving 6 bases unmatched. The CDR3 here is CASSEVPGGAYEQYF. The DNA of the CDR3 is TGTGCCAGCAGTGAAGTCCCAGGGGGCGCTTACGAGCAGTACTTC.

This clone was counted once. J is TRBJ2-3 and V is TRBV7-3; 7 bases agree with TRBD2. Trimming removed 1 base from V and 2 bases from J; junction bases left unmatched: 15. The V gene's germline CDR1 is SGHTA and CDR2 FQGTGA. The CDR3 covers 19 residues. The DNA of the CDR3 is TGTGCCAGCAGCTTAAGGGGTCGATTGGGGCGGGGGAACACAGATACGCAGTATTTT. Encoded protein: CASSLRGRLGRGNTDTQYF.

The chain is built from TRBV6-5 and TRBJ1-1; no definite D call. V was pared by 6 bases and J by 1 base, with 9 bases between. CDR3 length: 13 amino acids. Germline V gives CDR1 MNHEY, CDR2 SVGAGI. The CDR3 DNA reads as TGTGCCAGCAGGCGGGTGAGGAACACTGAAGCTTTCTTT. Its protein product is CASRRVRNTEAFF.

The chain carries TRBV19 and TRBJ1-1; TRBD1 might be the D (6 bases). V gave up 3 bases and J gave up 4 bases, with 15 bases separating them. The CDR3 contains 15 residues. Looked up from germline, CDR1 is LNHDA and CDR2 is SQIVND (reference sequence). CDR3 in amino acids: CASSIRQGSGTEAFF. Here the CDR3 DNA reads TGTGCCAGTAGTATTCGTCAGGGGTCGGGCACTGAAGCTTTCTTT.

The chain couples TRBV7-2 to TRBJ2-1; the D gene is possibly TRBD1 (5 bases). The CDR3 is 15 residues long. V was cut by 3 bases and J by 5 bases, with 14 bases left in between. The germline CDR1 and CDR2 sequences are SGHTA and FQGNSA. The CDR3 is CASSFSRGRDNEQFF. For the CDR3, the DNA is TGTGCCAGCAGCTTTAGTAGGGGAAGGGACAATGAGCAGTTCTTC. The whole variable domain, remainder taken from reference TRBV7-2 and TRBJ2-1, is GAGVSQSPSNKVTEKGKDVELRCDPISGHTALYWYRQSLGQGLEFLIYFQGNSAPDKSGLPSDRFSAERTGGSVSTLTIQRTQQEDSAVYLCASSFSRGRDNEQFFGPGTRLTVL.

The V and J genes are TRBV6-4 and TRBJ1-5; the D gene is possibly TRBD1 (5 bases). Germline CDR1 and CDR2: MRHNA and SNTAGT. V was trimmed by 5 bases and J by 3 bases, leaving 14 bases between them. CDR3 length: 15 amino acids. This CDR3 is CASSRDGGDNQPQHF. CDR3 bases: TGTGCCAGCAGTAGGGATGGAGGGGACAATCAGCCCCAGCATTTT.

The chain combines TRBV6-6 with TRBJ1-5; D ambiguous. Germline V gene sequence: CDR1 MNHNY, CDR2 SVGAGI (reference sequence). CDR3 length equals 14 residues. The V gene lost 0 bases and the J gene lost 9 bases, with 12 bases spanning the gap. CDR3 sequence: CASSYSSGGRPQHF. Here the CDR3 DNA reads TGTGCCAGCAGTTACTCTTCAGGCGGGCGGCCCCAGCATTTT.

The chain combines TRBV5-4 with TRBJ1-1, with a weak D call TRBD1 (5 bases). This CDR3 is 14 amino acids long. The germline V and J ends were trimmed by 4 bases and 0 bases, with 10 bases remaining between them. The germline gives CDR1 SGHNT, CDR2 YYREEE (reference sequence). The CDR3 nucleotides read TGTGCCAGCAGCAAGGACATGATGAACACTGAAGCTTTCTTT. Encoded protein: CASSKDMMNTEAFF. The entire variable domain, with the rest obtained from reference TRBV5-4 and TRBJ1-1, is as follows: ETGVTQSPTHLIKTRGQQVTLRCSSQSGHNTVSWYQQALGQGPQFIFQYYREEENGRGNFPPRFSGLQFPNYSSELNVNALELDDSALYLCASSKDMMNTEAFFGQGTRLTVV.

This rearrangement joins TRBV27 to TRBJ2-2; tentative D call: TRBD1 (5 bases). Between the trimmed V and J ends, which lost 4 bases and 1 base, there was a span of 13 bases. The germline V gene has CDR1 MNHEY and CDR2 SMNVEV (reference sequence). CDR3 size: 16 residues. CDR3 protein: CASSSHPDRNTGELFF. The CDR3 nucleotides read TGTGCCAGCAGTTCCCACCCCGACAGGAACACCGGGGAGCTGTTTTTT.

The V gene is TRBV7-6, the J gene TRBJ1-1; 10 nucleotides line up with TRBD1. The CDR3 is made up of 15 amino acids. CDR1 SGHVS and CDR2 FNYEAQ come from the germline V gene. V lost 2 bases and J lost 5; bases outside the gene matches: 5. As DNA, the CDR3 is TGTGCCAGCAGCTTAACGGACAGGGGGGAAACTGAAGCTTTCTTT. Its protein product is CASSLTDRGETEAFF.

The chain uses TRBV5-4 and TRBJ1-2, with TRBD1 as a possible D gene (6 bases). The CDR3 totals 15 residues. Trimming shortened V by 0 bases and J by 13 bases, and 22 bases separated the two germline ends. CDR1 and CDR2 (germline): SGHNT, YYREEE (reference sequence). The CDR3 loop is CASSLVRGGTERCTF. CDR3 in DNA: TGTGCCAGCAGCTTGGTTAGGGGGGGGACGGAGCGGTGCACCTTC.

V usage is TRBV30 and J usage is TRBJ2-2, with 7 bases matching TRBD2. J was trimmed by 0 bases and V by 8 bases; bases with no gene match: 9. This CDR3 region has 15 residues. CDR1 GTSNPN and CDR2 SVGIG come from the germline V gene (reference sequence). The CDR3 DNA sequence: TGTGCCCTCCCGAGCGGGGCCGCGAACACCGGGGAGCTGTTTTTT. Its protein is CALPSGAANTGELFF.

The chain uses TRBV6-1 and TRBJ2-1; 13 positions match TRBD2. The CDR3 is 19 amino acids. V shed 3 bases, J shed 7 bases, and the junction held 15 bases outside the gene matches. Germline CDR1 is MNHNS and CDR2 is SASEGT. CDR3 amino acids: CASSENPPGLAGSRNEQFF. The CDR3 DNA follows: TGTGCCAGCAGTGAGAATCCCCCGGGACTAGCGGGGTCTAGAAATGAGCAGTTCTTC.

V and J are TRBV7-3 and TRBJ1-1; TRBD1 is a possible D gene (6 bases). CDR3 length: 12 amino acids. CDR1 is SGHTA, CDR2 FQGTGA, per germline. Trimming took 5 bases from V and 7 from J, leaving 11 bases between them. CDR3 coding DNA: TGTGCCAGCAGCGACAGGACTGGTGAAGCTTTCTTT. This encodes CASSDRTGEAFF.

This clone came up once. The gene calls are TRBV6-5 and TRBJ2-7, with a tentative D call TRBD2 (7 bases). Trimming stripped 2 bases from V and 0 bases from J, with 11 bases between. The germline gives CDR1 MNHEY, CDR2 SVGAGI. The CDR3 sequence is 15 residues long. The CDR3 DNA follows: TGTGCCAGCAGTTACGGGGGGGCCAACTCCTACGAGCAGTACTTC. It yields the protein CASSYGGANSYEQYF.

This chain connects TRBV7-9 to TRBJ2-5; 11 positions agree with TRBD2. CDR3 length: 19 residues. Germline CDR1 reads SEHNR; CDR2 reads FQNEAQ (reference sequence). After removal of 1 base from V and 1 base from J, the junction contained 11 bases not matched to a gene. The CDR3 nucleotides are TGTGCCAGCAGCTTAGGGAGGGCTAGCGGGAGGCCCATCCAAGAGACCCAGTACTTC. Translating gives CASSLGRASGRPIQETQYF.

The chain has TRBV19 and TRBJ1-2, with no clear D. Between the trimmed V and J ends, which lost 5 bases and 5 bases, there was a span of 15 bases. This CDR3 spans 14 amino acids. Germline V gives CDR1 LNHDA, CDR2 SQIVND (reference sequence). In nucleotides, the CDR3 is TGTGCCAGTAGTGATACCGGGGTCTATTATGGCTACACCTTC. This codes for CASSDTGVYYGYTF.

The V and J genes are TRBV30 and TRBJ2-3; the match to TRBD2 covers 8 bases. The CDR3 runs 15 residues. The germline gives CDR1 GTSNPN, CDR2 SVGIG (reference sequence). V lost 2 bases, J lost 3 bases, and 7 bases stayed unmatched. The CDR3 DNA reads as TGTGCCTGGAGTCGGAAGACTAGCGAGACAGATACGCAGTATTTT. Translated: CAWSRKTSETDTQYF.